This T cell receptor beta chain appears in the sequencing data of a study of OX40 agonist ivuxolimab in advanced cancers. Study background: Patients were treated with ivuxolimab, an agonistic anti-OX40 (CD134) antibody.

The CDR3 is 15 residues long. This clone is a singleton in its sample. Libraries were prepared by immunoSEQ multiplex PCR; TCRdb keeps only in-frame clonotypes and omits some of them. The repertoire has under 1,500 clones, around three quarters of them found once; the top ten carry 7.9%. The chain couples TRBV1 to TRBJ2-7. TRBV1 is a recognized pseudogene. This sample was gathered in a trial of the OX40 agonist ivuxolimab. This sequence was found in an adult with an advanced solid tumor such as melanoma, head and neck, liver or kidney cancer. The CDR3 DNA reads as TGCGCCAGCAGCCCCGGACGGATCCTTTCCTACGAGCAGTACTTC. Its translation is CASSPGRILSYEQYF.